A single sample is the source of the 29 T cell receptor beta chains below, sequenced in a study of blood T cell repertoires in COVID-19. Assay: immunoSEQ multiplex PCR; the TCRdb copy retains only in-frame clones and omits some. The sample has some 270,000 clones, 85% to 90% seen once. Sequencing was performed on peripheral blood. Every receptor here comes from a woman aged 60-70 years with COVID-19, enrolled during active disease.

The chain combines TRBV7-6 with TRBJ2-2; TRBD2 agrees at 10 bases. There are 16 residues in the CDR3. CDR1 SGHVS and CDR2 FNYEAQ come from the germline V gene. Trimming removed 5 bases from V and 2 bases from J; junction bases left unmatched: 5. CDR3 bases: TGTGCCAGCAGCAACATAGCGGGGGGAAACACCGGGGAGCTGTTTTTT. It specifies CASSNIAGGNTGELFF.

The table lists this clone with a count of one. DNA for the CDR3: TGTGCCAGCAGCCAAGAGTGGCAGGGGGCGCTGGGCACTGAAGCTTTCTTT. Translation gives CASSQEWQGALGTEAFF. The gene calls are TRBV3-1 (or the pseudogene TRBV3-2) and TRBJ1-1; 8 bases agree with TRBD1. Germline loops: CDR1 LGHDT, CDR2 YNNKEL (reference sequence). The CDR3 spans 17 residues. The V and J ends lost 0 bases and 4 bases, in that order; junction bases with no gene match: 10.

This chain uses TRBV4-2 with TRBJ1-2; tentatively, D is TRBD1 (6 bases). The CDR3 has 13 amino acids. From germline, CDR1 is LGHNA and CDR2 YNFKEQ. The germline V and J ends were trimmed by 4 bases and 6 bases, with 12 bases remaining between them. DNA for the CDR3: TGTGCCAGCAGCCGGCGGGGGCTAGATGGCTACACCTTC. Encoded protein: CASSRRGLDGYTF.

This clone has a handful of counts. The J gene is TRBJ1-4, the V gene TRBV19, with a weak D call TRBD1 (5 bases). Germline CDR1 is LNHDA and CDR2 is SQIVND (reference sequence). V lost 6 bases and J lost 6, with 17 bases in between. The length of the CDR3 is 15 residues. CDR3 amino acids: CASSSPQGSYEKLFF. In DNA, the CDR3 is TGTGCCAGTAGCAGTCCCCAGGGATCTTATGAAAAACTGTTTTTT.

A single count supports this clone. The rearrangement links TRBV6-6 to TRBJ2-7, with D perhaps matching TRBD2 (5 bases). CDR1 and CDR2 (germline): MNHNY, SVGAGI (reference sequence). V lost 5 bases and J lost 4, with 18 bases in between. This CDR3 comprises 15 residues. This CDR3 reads CASSIVPEGGYEQYF. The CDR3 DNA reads TGTGCCAGCAGTATCGTCCCGGAAGGAGGATACGAGCAGTACTTC.

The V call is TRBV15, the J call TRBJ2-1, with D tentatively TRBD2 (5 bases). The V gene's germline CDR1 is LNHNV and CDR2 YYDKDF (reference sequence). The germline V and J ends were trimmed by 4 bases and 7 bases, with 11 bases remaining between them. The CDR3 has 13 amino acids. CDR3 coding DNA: TGTGCCACCAGCAAAAGAGGGTGGAATGAGCAGTTCTTC. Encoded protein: CATSKRGWNEQFF.

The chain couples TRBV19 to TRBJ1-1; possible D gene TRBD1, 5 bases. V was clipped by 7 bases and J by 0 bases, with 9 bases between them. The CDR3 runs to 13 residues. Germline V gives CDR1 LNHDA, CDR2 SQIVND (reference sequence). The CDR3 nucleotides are TGTGCCAGTAAACGACAGATGAACACTGAAGCTTTCTTT. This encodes CASKRQMNTEAFF.

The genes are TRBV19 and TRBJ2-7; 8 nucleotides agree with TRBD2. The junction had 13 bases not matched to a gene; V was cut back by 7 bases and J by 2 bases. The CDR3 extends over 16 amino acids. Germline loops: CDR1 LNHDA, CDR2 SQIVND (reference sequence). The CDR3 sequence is CASTPTGGTGTYEQYF. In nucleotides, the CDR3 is TGTGCCAGTACCCCAACGGGAGGGACTGGAACCTACGAGCAGTACTTC.

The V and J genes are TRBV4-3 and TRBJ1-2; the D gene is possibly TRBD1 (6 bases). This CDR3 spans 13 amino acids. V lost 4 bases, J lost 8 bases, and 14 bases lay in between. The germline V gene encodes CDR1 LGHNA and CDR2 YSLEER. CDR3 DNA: TGCGCCAGCAGCCGCCAACAGGGCCAGGGCTACACCTTC. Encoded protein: CASSRQQGQGYTF.

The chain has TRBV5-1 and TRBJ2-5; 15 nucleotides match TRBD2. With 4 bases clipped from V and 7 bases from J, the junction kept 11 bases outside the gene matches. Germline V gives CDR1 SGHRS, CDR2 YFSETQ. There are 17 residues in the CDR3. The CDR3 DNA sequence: TGCGCCAGCAGCCACCAGGGGACTAGCGGGGGGTTCGGGACCCAGTACTTC. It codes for CASSHQGTSGGFGTQYF.

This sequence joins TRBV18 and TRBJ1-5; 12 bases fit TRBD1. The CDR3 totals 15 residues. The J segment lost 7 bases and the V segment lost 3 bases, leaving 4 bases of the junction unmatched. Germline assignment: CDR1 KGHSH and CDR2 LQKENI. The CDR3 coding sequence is TGTGCCAGCTCACCGGGACAGGGGGCAGGGCAGCCCCAGCATTTT. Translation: CASSPGQGAGQPQHF.

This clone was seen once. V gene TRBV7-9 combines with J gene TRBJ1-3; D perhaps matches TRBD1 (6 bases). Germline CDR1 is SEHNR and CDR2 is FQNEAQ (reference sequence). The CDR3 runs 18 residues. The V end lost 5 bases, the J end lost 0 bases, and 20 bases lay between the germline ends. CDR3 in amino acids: CASSDTGSPLRSGNTIYF. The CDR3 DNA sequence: TGTGCCAGCAGCGACACAGGGTCCCCCTTACGCTCTGGAAACACCATATATTTT.

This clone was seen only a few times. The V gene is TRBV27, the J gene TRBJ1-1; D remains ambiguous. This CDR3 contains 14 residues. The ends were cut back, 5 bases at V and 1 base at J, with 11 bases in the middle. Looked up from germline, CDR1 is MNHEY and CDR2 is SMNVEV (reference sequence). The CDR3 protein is CASSHRSRNTEAFF. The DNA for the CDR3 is TGTGCCAGCAGTCATAGGAGCAGGAACACTGAAGCTTTCTTT.

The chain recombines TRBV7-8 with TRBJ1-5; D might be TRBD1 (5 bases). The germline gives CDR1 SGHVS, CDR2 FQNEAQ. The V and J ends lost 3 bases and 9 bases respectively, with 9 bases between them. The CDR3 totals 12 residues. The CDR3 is CASSLGPAPQHF. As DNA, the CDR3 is TGTGCCAGCAGCTTGGGGCCCGCGCCCCAGCATTTT.

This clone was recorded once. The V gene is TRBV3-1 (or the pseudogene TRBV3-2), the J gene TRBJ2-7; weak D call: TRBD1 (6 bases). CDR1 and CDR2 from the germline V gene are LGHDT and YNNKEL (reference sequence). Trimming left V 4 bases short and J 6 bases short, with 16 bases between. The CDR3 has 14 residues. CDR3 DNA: TGTGCCAGCAGCCCGACAGGTGAGAGGGGCGAGCAGTACTTC. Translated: CASSPTGERGEQYF.

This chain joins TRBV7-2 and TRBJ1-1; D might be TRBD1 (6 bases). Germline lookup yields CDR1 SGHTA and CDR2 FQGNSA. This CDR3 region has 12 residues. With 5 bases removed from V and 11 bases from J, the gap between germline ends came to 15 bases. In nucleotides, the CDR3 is TGTGCCAGCAGCGCGGACAGCGGTGCGGCTTTCTTT. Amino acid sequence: CASSADSGAAFF.

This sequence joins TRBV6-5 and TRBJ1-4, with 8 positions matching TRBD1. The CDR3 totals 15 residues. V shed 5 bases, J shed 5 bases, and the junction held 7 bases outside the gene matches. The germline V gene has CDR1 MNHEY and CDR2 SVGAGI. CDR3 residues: CASSTLGQENEKLFF. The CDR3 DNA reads TGTGCCAGCAGTACCCTGGGACAGGAAAATGAAAAACTGTTTTTT.

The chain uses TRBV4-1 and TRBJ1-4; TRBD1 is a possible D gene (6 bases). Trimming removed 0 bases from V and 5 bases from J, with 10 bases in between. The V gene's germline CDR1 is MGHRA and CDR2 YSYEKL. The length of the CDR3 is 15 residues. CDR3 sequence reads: CASSQEQGPNEKLFF. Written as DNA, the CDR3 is TGCGCCAGCAGCCAAGAACAGGGACCAAATGAAAAACTGTTTTTT.

The CDR3 spells CASSLLSDTQYF. The CDR3 nucleotides read TGCGCCAGCAGCTTGCTCTCAGATACGCAGTATTTT. The chain carries TRBV5-1 and TRBJ2-3; unclear D gene. CDR3 length: 12 residues. V lost 1 base to trimming and J lost 4 bases, with 4 bases between them. Germline assignment: CDR1 SGHRS and CDR2 YFSETQ.

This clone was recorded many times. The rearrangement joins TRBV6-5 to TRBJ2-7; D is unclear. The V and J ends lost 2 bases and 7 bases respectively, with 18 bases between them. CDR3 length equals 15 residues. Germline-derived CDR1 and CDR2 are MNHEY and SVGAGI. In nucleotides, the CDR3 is TGTGCCAGCAGTTACCTCTCCGCGCCCCACGGGGAGCAGTACTTC. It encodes CASSYLSAPHGEQYF.

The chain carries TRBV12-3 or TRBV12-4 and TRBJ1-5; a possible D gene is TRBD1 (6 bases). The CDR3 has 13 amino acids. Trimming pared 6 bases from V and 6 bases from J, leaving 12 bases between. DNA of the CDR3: TGTGCCAGCAGCCCGGACAGTTTTCAGCCCCAGCATTTT. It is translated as CASSPDSFQPQHF.

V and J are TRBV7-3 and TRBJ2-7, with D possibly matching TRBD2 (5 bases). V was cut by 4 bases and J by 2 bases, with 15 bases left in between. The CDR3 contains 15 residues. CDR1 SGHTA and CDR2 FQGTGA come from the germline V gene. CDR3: CASSYGRGVAYEQYF. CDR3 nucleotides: TGTGCCAGCAGCTACGGACGGGGAGTCGCCTACGAGCAGTACTTC.

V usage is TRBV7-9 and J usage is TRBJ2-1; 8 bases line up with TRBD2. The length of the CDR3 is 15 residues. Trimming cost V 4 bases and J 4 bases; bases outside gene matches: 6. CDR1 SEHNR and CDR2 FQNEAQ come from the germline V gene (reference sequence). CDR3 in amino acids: CASSYGLAPYNEQFF. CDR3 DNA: TGTGCCAGCAGCTACGGACTAGCACCGTACAATGAGCAGTTCTTC.

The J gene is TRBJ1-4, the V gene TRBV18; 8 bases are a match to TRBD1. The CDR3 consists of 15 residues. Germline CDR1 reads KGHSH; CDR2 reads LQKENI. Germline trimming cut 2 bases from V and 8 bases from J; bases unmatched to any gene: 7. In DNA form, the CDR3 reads TGTGCCAGCTCACCAGGCAGGGGGCGCGCCGAAAAACTGTTTTTT. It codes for CASSPGRGRAEKLFF.

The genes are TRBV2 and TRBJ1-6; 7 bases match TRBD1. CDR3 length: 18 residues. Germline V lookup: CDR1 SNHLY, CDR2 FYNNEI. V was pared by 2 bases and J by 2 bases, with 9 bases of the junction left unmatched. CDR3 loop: CASSELPGTDTYNSPLHF. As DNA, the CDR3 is TGTGCCAGCAGTGAACTCCCCGGGACAGACACCTATAATTCACCCCTCCACTTT.

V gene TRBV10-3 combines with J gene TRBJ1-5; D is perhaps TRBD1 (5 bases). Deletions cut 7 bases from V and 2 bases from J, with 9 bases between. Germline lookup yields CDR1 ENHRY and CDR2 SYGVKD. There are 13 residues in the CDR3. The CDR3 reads CAINQGGNQPQHF. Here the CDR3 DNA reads TGTGCCATCAACCAGGGTGGCAATCAGCCCCAGCATTTT.

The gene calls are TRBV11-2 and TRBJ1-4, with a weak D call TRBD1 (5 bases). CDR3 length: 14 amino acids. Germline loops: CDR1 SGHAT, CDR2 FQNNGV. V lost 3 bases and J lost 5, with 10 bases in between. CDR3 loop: CASSFRGGNEKLFF. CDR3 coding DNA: TGTGCCAGCAGCTTTCGGGGGGGGAATGAAAAACTGTTTTTT.

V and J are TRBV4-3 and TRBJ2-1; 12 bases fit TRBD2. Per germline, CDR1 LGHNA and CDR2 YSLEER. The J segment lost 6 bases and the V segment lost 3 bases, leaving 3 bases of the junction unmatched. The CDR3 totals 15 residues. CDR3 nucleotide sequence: TGCGCCAGCAGCCAGAGGACTAGCGGGGTCAATGAGCAGTTCTTC. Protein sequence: CASSQRTSGVNEQFF.

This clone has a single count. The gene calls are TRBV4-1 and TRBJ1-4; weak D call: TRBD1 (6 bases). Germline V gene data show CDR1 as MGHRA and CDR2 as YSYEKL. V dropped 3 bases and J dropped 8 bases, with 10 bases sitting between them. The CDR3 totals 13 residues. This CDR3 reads CASSHYREEKLFF. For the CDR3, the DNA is TGCGCCAGCAGCCATTACAGGGAAGAAAAACTGTTTTTT.